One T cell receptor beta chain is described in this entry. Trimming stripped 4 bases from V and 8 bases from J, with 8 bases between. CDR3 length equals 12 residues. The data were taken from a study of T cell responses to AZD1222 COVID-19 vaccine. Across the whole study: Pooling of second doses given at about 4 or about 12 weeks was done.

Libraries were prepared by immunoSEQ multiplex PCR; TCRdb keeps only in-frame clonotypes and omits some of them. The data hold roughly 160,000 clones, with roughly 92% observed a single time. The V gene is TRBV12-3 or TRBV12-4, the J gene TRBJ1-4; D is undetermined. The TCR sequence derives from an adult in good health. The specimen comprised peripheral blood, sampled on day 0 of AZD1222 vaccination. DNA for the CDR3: TGTGCCAGCAGTTCAATCTTCGAAAAACTGTTTTTT. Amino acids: CASSSIFEKLFF.